Each of the 29 T cell receptor beta chains below was sequenced from the same sample in a study of T cells after yellow fever vaccination. Via MiXCR, TCRdb re-called the 5' RACE reads, giving one row per CDR3 protein. The sample lists hundreds of thousands of distinct CDR3 sequences; 8.7% were seen once. Sequenced here: CD4+ T cells sorted from PBMCs, sampled 5 days after the yellow fever booster vaccination. These receptors all come from a man aged 18 to 30 who received the YFV17D yellow fever vaccine.

This clonotype was observed many times. The genes are TRBV29-1 and TRBJ1-1; D remains ambiguous. Germline V lookup: CDR1 SQVTM, CDR2 ANQGSEA. The CDR3 is 13 amino acids. V was clipped by 4 bases and J by 2 bases, with 11 bases between them. As DNA, the CDR3 is TGCAGCGTTGTGTCGGCTGCCAACACTGAAGCTTTCTTT. Translated, it gives CSVVSAANTEAFF. Complete variable domain (other parts from reference TRBV29-1 and TRBJ1-1): SAVISQKPSRDICQRGTSLTIQCQVDSQVTMMFWYRQQPGQSLTLIATANQGSEATYESGFVIDKFPISRPNLTFSTLTVSNMSPEDSSIYLCSVVSAANTEAFFGQGTRLTVV.

The chain recombines TRBV7-1 with TRBJ2-3; the match to TRBD2 covers 8 bases. TRBV7-1 is identified as an open reading frame with a role that is uncertain. The CDR3 is made up of 14 amino acids. V lost 6 bases to trimming and J lost 4 bases; unmatched junction nucleotides: 6. In nucleotides, the CDR3 is TGTGCCAGCAGACTCAGCGGGGGCGCAGATACGCAGTATTTT. The encoded protein is CASRLSGGADTQYF.

This clonotype was detected only a few times. The rearrangement joins TRBV10-3 to TRBJ1-5, with D possibly being TRBD1 (5 bases). CDR1 and CDR2 from the germline V gene are ENHRY and SYGVKD. The CDR3 is 15 residues long. The V gene lost 3 bases and the J gene lost 2 bases, with 11 bases spanning the gap. The CDR3 sequence is CAISDREGGNQPQHF. The CDR3 DNA reads as TGTGCCATCAGTGACAGGGAAGGGGGCAATCAGCCCCAGCATTTT.

This clonotype was detected a few times. The rearrangement uses TRBV7-2 and TRBJ2-5; 9 nucleotides agree with TRBD2. Germline V gene data show CDR1 as SGHTA and CDR2 as FQGNSA. The CDR3 spans 15 residues. With 4 bases clipped from V and 2 bases from J, the junction kept 5 bases outside the gene matches. The CDR3 DNA reads TGTGCCAGCAGCTACCAGCGGGGGGCGCAAGAGACCCAGTACTTC. Translating gives CASSYQRGAQETQYF.

The chain has TRBV5-1 and TRBJ2-5; a possible D gene is TRBD1 (6 bases). Trimming took 4 bases from V and 3 from J, leaving 10 bases between them. Germline CDR1 and CDR2: SGHRS and YFSETQ. The CDR3 is made up of 13 amino acids. DNA of the CDR3: TGCGCCAGCAGCACCGAGGGGGAAGAGACCCAGTACTTC. Translating it yields CASSTEGEETQYF.

The table lists this clonotype with a count of one. J is TRBJ1-5 and V is TRBV19; D not resolved. This CDR3 is built from 13 residues. The ends were cut back, 4 bases at V and 1 base at J, with 5 bases in the middle. Germline assignment: CDR1 LNHDA and CDR2 SQIVND (reference sequence). The CDR3 bases are TGTGCCAGTAGTACCTGGAGCAATCAGCCCCAGCATTTT. Amino acid sequence: CASSTWSNQPQHF.

This clonotype was seen only a few times. V is TRBV7-9 and J is TRBJ1-5, with 7 bases that match TRBD1. This CDR3 spans 15 amino acids. Trimming took 5 bases from V and 6 from J; bases not matched to a gene: 10. Germline CDR1 SEHNR, CDR2 FQNEAQ (reference sequence). CDR3 sequence reads: CASSPGQAGSQPQHF. CDR3 nucleotides: TGTGCCAGCAGCCCCGGACAGGCTGGTAGTCAGCCCCAGCATTTT.

The genes are TRBV5-5 and TRBJ2-2, with 7 bases that match TRBD2. CDR3 size: 15 residues. CDR1 and CDR2 (germline): SGHKS, YYEKEE (reference sequence). Trimming removed 2 bases from V and 5 bases from J; junction bases left unmatched: 6. The CDR3 bases are TGTGCCAGCAGCTTAGACGGGGGAGGGACCGGGGAGCTGTTTTTT. This gives the protein CASSLDGGGTGELFF.

This clonotype came up many times. The rearrangement links TRBV10-3 to TRBJ2-3; the D call may be TRBD1 or TRBD2 (5 bases each). Germline values: CDR1 ENHRY, CDR2 SYGVKD. The CDR3 has 14 residues. Trimming took 3 bases from V and 2 from J, leaving 9 bases between them. The CDR3 here is CAISEWGYTDTQYF. In nucleotides, the CDR3 is TGTGCCATCAGTGAATGGGGGTACACAGATACGCAGTATTTT.

This clonotype was seen ten or more times. The rearrangement links TRBV6-6 to TRBJ2-1; 14 bases agree with TRBD2. The CDR3 loop spans 17 amino acids. The ends lost 0 bases at V and 3 bases at J; junction bases unmatched: 1. From germline, CDR1 is MNHNY and CDR2 SVGAGI (reference sequence). The CDR3 DNA reads as TGTGCCAGCAGTTACTCGGGACTAGCGGGGGTCTACAATGAGCAGTTCTTC. It translates to CASSYSGLAGVYNEQFF.

CDR3 DNA sequence: TGTGCCAGCAGCTTAGGACCGGGGCGGACTGAAGCTTTCTTT. Translation gives CASSLGPGRTEAFF. The gene calls are TRBV7-2 and TRBJ1-1; a possible D gene is TRBD1 (5 bases). Between the trimmed V and J ends, which lost 1 base and 5 bases, there was a span of 11 bases. This CDR3 region has 14 residues. The germline gives CDR1 SGHTA, CDR2 FQGNSA.

The chain carries TRBV3-1 and TRBJ2-2, with TRBD1 as a possible D gene (5 bases). CDR3 length: 14 amino acids. The germline V gene encodes CDR1 LGHDT and CDR2 YNNKEL (reference sequence). V gave up 5 bases and J gave up 6 bases, with 13 bases separating them. The CDR3 reads CASSSTKGAGELFF. The CDR3 DNA follows: TGTGCCAGCAGCTCTACCAAAGGGGCCGGGGAGCTGTTTTTT.

This clonotype was detected only a few times. One end of the junction does not line up with germline, which may come from a read error. The genes are TRBV6-2 or TRBV6-3 and TRBJ1-1; possible D gene TRBD1, 6 bases. The CDR3 consists of 15 residues. Germline V CDR1 and CDR2: MNHEY, SVGEGT. CDR3 coding DNA: TGTGCCAGCAATTACCAAGACAGGCCGAACACTGAAGCTTTCTTT. Its translation is CASNYQDRPNTEAFF.

This clonotype was observed at least ten times. The CDR3 nucleotides are TGTGCCAGCAGCCGGGGGACGGTTGACTCCTACGAGCAGTACTTC. Translation gives CASSRGTVDSYEQYF. This chain connects TRBV3-1 to TRBJ2-7; perhaps D is TRBD1 or TRBD2 (5 bases each). Germline assignment: CDR1 LGHDT and CDR2 YNNKEL (reference sequence). Trimming took off 4 bases at V and 0 bases at J, with 13 bases between the two ends. There are 15 residues in the CDR3.

This clonotype was detected only a few times. The V call is TRBV3-1, the J call TRBJ2-1; possible D gene TRBD1, 6 bases. This CDR3 is 18 amino acids long. CDR1 and CDR2 from the germline V gene are LGHDT and YNNKEL (reference sequence). Trimming left V 1 base short and J 3 bases short, with 19 bases between. The CDR3 sequence: CASSQGEWGRLSYNEQFF. The CDR3 region has the DNA TGTGCCAGCAGCCAAGGAGAGTGGGGGCGACTGAGCTACAATGAGCAGTTCTTC.

This clonotype has a handful of counts. The J gene is TRBJ2-2, the V gene TRBV6-5, with D possibly being TRBD1 (6 bases). The CDR3 consists of 15 residues. CDR1 and CDR2 from the germline V gene are MNHEY and SVGAGI. The ends were cut back, 5 bases at V and 2 bases at J, with 12 bases in the middle. The CDR3 loop reads CASSRTGQNTGELFF. CDR3 DNA: TGTGCCAGCAGTAGAACAGGGCAAAACACCGGGGAGCTGTTTTTT.

This clonotype was seen a few times. The chain uses TRBV7-2 and TRBJ2-5, with D possibly matching TRBD1 (6 bases). V was pared by 4 bases and J by 6 bases, with 18 bases between. The CDR3 consists of 15 residues. Germline loops: CDR1 SGHTA, CDR2 FQGNSA. The CDR3 DNA is TGTGCCAGCAGCTCCGGTTCAGGGGCGCAGAAGACCCAGTACTTC. Its protein is CASSSGSGAQKTQYF.

This clonotype was counted at least ten times. V gene TRBV9 combines with J gene TRBJ2-2; TRBD2 might be the D (6 bases). The CDR3 length is 16 residues. Germline CDR1 SGDLS, CDR2 YYNGEE. The V and J ends lost 6 bases and 1 base respectively, with 16 bases between them. As DNA, the CDR3 is TGTGCCAGCAACGGTGCGGGACTGAGGAACACCGGGGAGCTGTTTTTT. It encodes CASNGAGLRNTGELFF.

This clonotype came up many times. CDR3 in DNA: TGCGCCAGCAGCTTGGGGCGGGGGCTAAACAATGAGCAGTTCTTC. Its protein product is CASSLGRGLNNEQFF. The V gene is TRBV5-1, the J gene TRBJ2-1; D might be TRBD2 (7 bases). Germline assignment: CDR1 SGHRS and CDR2 YFSETQ. V lost 0 bases, J lost 5 bases, and 12 bases lay in between. The CDR3 sequence is 15 residues long. The full variable domain, in which reference TRBV5-1 and TRBJ2-1 provide the parts outside the CDR3, is KAGVTQTPRYLIKTRGQQVTLSCSPISGHRSVSWYQQTPGQGLQFLFEYFSETQRNKGNFPGRFSGRQFSNSRSEMNVSTLELGDSALYLCASSLGRGLNNEQFFGPGTRLTVL.

This clonotype has only a few counts. This chain joins TRBV5-1 and TRBJ1-1; 7 bases align to TRBD1. With V trimmed by 3 bases and J by 11 bases, 13 bases remained unmatched. This CDR3 spans 14 amino acids. Germline V gene data show CDR1 as SGHRS and CDR2 as YFSETQ. In DNA, the CDR3 is TGCGCCAGCAGCTCCGGGACAGAAATTACTCCGGCTTTCTTT. This translates into CASSSGTEITPAFF.

This clonotype was seen only a few times. The chain couples TRBV10-3 to TRBJ2-2; D may be TRBD2 (5 bases). The germline CDR1 and CDR2 sequences are ENHRY and SYGVKD. The CDR3 has 16 amino acids. Trimming took off 5 bases at V and 0 bases at J, with 13 bases between the two ends. CDR3 nucleotides: TGTGCCATCAGTCCTCGACTATCCCCGAACACCGGGGAGCTGTTTTTT. Its translation: CAISPRLSPNTGELFF.

This chain connects TRBV12-3 or TRBV12-4 to TRBJ1-5; TRBD1 might be the D (6 bases). CDR3 length: 15 amino acids. V was trimmed by 3 bases and J by 3 bases, leaving 12 bases between them. CDR3 nucleotides: TGTGCCAGCAGTTTGAGGGGGTCCCTCAATCAGCCCCAGCATTTT. It yields the protein CASSLRGSLNQPQHF.

This clonotype was seen repeatedly, ten times or more. The J gene is TRBJ2-3, the V gene TRBV7-8; D remains unclear. The V gene lost 1 base and the J gene lost 4 bases, with 12 bases spanning the gap. The CDR3 extends over 15 amino acids. Germline V gives CDR1 SGHVS, CDR2 FQNEAQ. Here the CDR3 DNA reads TGTGCCAGCAGCTTAGGAGTCGTGGTGGCAGATACGCAGTATTTT. Encoded protein: CASSLGVVVADTQYF.

V usage is TRBV20-1 and J usage is TRBJ1-5; 8 bases map to TRBD1. Trimming at V came to 5 bases and at J to 1 base, leaving 4 bases not matched to a gene. The CDR3 consists of 14 residues. CDR1 and CDR2 (germline): DFQATT, SNEGSKA (reference sequence). The CDR3: CSADQGASNQPQHF. The CDR3 coding sequence is TGCAGTGCTGACCAGGGGGCCAGCAATCAGCCCCAGCATTTT.

This clonotype was observed a handful of times. This chain uses TRBV3-1 with TRBJ2-2; D unclear. V lost 1 base, J lost 2 bases, and 11 bases lay in between. CDR3 size: 16 residues. The germline V gene has CDR1 LGHDT and CDR2 YNNKEL (reference sequence). CDR3 DNA: TGTGCCAGCAGCCAAGTCATGTGGACCAACACCGGGGAGCTGTTTTTT. It is translated as CASSQVMWTNTGELFF.

This clonotype was observed at least ten times. The chain uses TRBV7-6 and TRBJ2-7; no clear D. CDR3 length: 13 amino acids. Germline CDR1 reads SGHVS; CDR2 reads FNYEAQ. Trimming pared 0 bases from V and 2 bases from J, leaving 5 bases between. The CDR3 nucleotides are TGTGCCAGCAGCTTAGCGAGTCCCTACGAGCAGTACTTC. This encodes CASSLASPYEQYF. The entire variable domain, with the rest obtained from reference TRBV7-6 and TRBJ2-7, is as follows: GAGVSQSPRYKVTKRGQDVALRCDPISGHVSLYWYRQALGQGPEFLTYFNYEAQQDKSGLPNDRFSAERPEGSISTLTIQRTEQRDSAMYRCASSLASPYEQYFGPGTRLTVT.

The V call is TRBV29-1, the J call TRBJ2-3, with D maybe TRBD2 (6 bases). The CDR3 is 15 amino acids. The germline V gene encodes CDR1 SQVTM and CDR2 ANQGSEA. Trimming pared 4 bases from V and 0 bases from J, leaving 14 bases between. This CDR3 is CSVVAVIPSTDTQYF. The CDR3 DNA reads TGCAGCGTTGTAGCGGTGATCCCTAGCACAGATACGCAGTATTTT.

This clonotype was counted a few times. This chain connects TRBV12-3 or TRBV12-4 to TRBJ2-2; maybe TRBD1 (6 bases). CDR3 length: 14 residues. Trimming pared 1 base from V and 7 bases from J, leaving 10 bases between. As DNA, the CDR3 is TGTGCCAGCAGTTTAGTACAGGGTGTCGGGGAGCTGTTTTTT. It codes for CASSLVQGVGELFF.

This clonotype was seen ten or more times. The chain couples TRBV4-3 to TRBJ2-1, with 12 bases fitting TRBD2. Germline CDR1 reads LGHNA; CDR2 reads YSLEER. The CDR3 consists of 17 residues. V shed 0 bases and J 10 bases; nucleotides not matched to a gene: 10. This chain's CDR3 is CASSQEAASGGASEQFF. DNA for the CDR3: TGCGCCAGCAGCCAAGAGGCGGCTAGCGGGGGGGCATCCGAGCAGTTCTTC.